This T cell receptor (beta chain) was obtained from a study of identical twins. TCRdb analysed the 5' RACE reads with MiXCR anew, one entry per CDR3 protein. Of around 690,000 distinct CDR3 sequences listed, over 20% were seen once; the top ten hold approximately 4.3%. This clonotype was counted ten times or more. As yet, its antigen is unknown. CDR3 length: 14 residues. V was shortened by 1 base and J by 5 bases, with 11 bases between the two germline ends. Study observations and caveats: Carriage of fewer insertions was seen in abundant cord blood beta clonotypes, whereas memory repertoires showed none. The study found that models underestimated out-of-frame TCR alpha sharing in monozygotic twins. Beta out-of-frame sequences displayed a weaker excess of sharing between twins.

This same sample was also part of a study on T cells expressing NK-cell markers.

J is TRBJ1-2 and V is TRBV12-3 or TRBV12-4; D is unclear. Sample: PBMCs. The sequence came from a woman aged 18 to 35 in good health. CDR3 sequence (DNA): TGTGCCAGCAGTTTAGATTTGACGGCTTATGGCTACACCTTC. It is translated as CASSLDLTAYGYTF.